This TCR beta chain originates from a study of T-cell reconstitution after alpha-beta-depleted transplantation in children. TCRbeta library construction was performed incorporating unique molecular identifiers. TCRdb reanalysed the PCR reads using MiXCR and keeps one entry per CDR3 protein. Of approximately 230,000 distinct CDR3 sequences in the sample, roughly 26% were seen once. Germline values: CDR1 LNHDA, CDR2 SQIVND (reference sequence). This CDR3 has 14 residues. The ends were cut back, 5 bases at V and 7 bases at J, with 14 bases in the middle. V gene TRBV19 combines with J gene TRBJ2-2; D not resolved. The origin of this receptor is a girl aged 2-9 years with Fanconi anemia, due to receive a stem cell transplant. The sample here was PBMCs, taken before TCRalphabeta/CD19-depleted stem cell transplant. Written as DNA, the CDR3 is TGTGCCAGTAGTCCAGTGGCCGGCCTCGGGGAGCTGTTTTTT. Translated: CASSPVAGLGELFF.